The T cell receptor (beta chain) under discussion was sequenced for a study of CD8+ T cells in alopecia areata. The treatment denotes: oral pan-JAK inhibitor, 5-10 mg twice daily. The study's findings and limits: With one nonresponder, baseline CD8+ expansion's link to response remains uncertain.

Remarks on this clone: Antigen specificity is unknown.

The authors extracted RNA and reverse transcribed it into cDNA as the sequencing template. Sequencing used immunoSEQ multiplex PCR; TCRdb keeps in-frame clones, though not all of them. The data show 200,000 to 250,000 clones, with about three fifths seen just once and 1.6% held by the top ten. The sample in question was CD4+ T cells sorted from blood, obtained at week 4, from a patient treated with tofacitinib. The receptor was derived from a human donor with alopecia areata.

The CDR3 DNA reads as TGCGCCAGCAGCCAAGGGCAGGGGAGTGGCTCCTACGAGCAGTACTTC. Translation: CASSQGQGSGSYEQYF. The genes are TRBV4-3 and TRBJ2-7, with D perhaps TRBD1 (6 bases). The CDR3 is made up of 16 amino acids. The germline V gene encodes CDR1 LGHNA and CDR2 YSLEER. V was clipped by 1 base and J by 0 bases, with 13 bases between them.